Presented here are 16 T cell receptor beta chains from one specimen sequenced in a study of CD8+ T cells in alopecia areata. RNA, once extracted, was reverse transcribed into cDNA for use as the sequencing template. Produced via immunoSEQ multiplex PCR; TCRdb's table is partial and in-frame only. The repertoire holds more than 150,000 clones, 60% seen once, with over 3% in the top ten. The treatment: oral pan-JAK inhibitor, 5-10 mg twice daily. This specimen consisted of CD4+ T cells sorted from blood, obtained at week 4, from a patient treated with tofacitinib. The receptors originated from a human donor with alopecia areata.

This rearrangement joins TRBV30 to TRBJ2-6, with 9 bases matching TRBD1. The CDR3 length is 15 residues. The germline V gene has CDR1 GTSNPN and CDR2 SVGIG (reference sequence). The V gene end was trimmed by 3 bases and the J gene end by 3 bases; junction bases not matched to a gene: 3. CDR3 coding DNA: TGTGCCTGGAGGGACAGGGGCGTTGGGGCCAACGTCCTGACTTTC. Encoded protein: CAWRDRGVGANVLTF.

This chain links TRBV5-1 with TRBJ2-7; 9 bases agree with TRBD1. In germline, CDR1 is SGHRS, CDR2 YFSETQ. The CDR3 is 15 amino acids. V was pared by 1 base and J by 2 bases, with 4 bases of the junction left unmatched. The CDR3 coding sequence is TGCGCCAGCAGCTTGAGCGGGACAGGGCCCTACGAGCAGTACTTC. This codes for CASSLSGTGPYEQYF.

The CDR3 here is CASSTWTRGADTQYF. DNA for the CDR3: TGTGCCAGCAGCACCTGGACTAGAGGCGCAGATACGCAGTATTTT. V and J are TRBV7-9 and TRBJ2-3; 7 positions agree with TRBD2. The CDR3 sequence is 15 residues long. J gave up 4 bases and V 5 bases, and 9 bases lay outside the gene matches. Germline V lookup: CDR1 SEHNR, CDR2 FQNEAQ (reference sequence).

This clone was picked up a small number of times. The chain couples TRBV28 to TRBJ2-5, with D tentatively TRBD1 or TRBD2 (5 bases each). Germline CDR1 MDHEN, CDR2 SYDVKM. This CDR3 is 15 amino acids long. Trimming removed 1 base from V and 5 bases from J, with 14 bases in between. The CDR3 nucleotides are TGTGCCAGCAGTTTATACGGTACGGGGCAGGAGACCCAGTACTTC. Residues: CASSLYGTGQETQYF.

This clone was observed a handful of times. The chain couples TRBV5-1 to TRBJ2-3; D not certain. The V and J ends lost 4 bases and 2 bases respectively, with 2 bases between them. This CDR3 contains 11 residues. The germline gives CDR1 SGHRS, CDR2 YFSETQ. The CDR3 DNA sequence: TGCGCCAGCAGCCTCACAGATACGCAGTATTTT. Translation: CASSLTDTQYF. Full variable domain (rest looked up from reference TRBV5-1 and TRBJ2-3): KAGVTQTPRYLIKTRGQQVTLSCSPISGHRSVSWYQQTPGQGLQFLFEYFSETQRNKGNFPGRFSGRQFSNSRSEMNVSTLELGDSALYLCASSLTDTQYFGPGTRLTVL.

The V and J genes are TRBV5-6 and TRBJ1-2, with D hard to call. CDR3 length: 13 amino acids. V lost 9 bases and J lost 4, with 16 bases in between. Germline CDR1 is SGHDT and CDR2 is YYEEEE. The CDR3 DNA reads as TGTGCCACCCGATTTTCCGGGAGCTATGGCTACACCTTC. Protein product: CATRFSGSYGYTF.

Turning to this clone: The sample contains more than one DNA sequence encoding this CDR3. The CDR3 protein is CASSQQGNTEAFF. The DNA of the CDR3 is TGTGCCAGCTCCCAACAGGGGAACACTGAAGCTTTCTTT. The V call is TRBV18, the J call TRBJ1-1; possible D gene TRBD1, 6 bases. The CDR3 contains 13 residues. Trimming cost V 6 bases and J 1 base, with 9 bases left between them. Germline CDR1 and CDR2: KGHSH and LQKENI.

The genes are TRBV5-1 and TRBJ2-2, with 7 bases that match TRBD1. The length of the CDR3 is 17 residues. Trimming at V came to 4 bases and at J to 4 bases, leaving 13 bases not matched to a gene. Germline V CDR1 and CDR2: SGHRS, YFSETQ. CDR3 region: CASSHEGTVLGTGELFF. CDR3 bases: TGCGCCAGCAGCCACGAGGGGACAGTGCTGGGCACCGGGGAGCTGTTTTTT.

As concerns this clone: Other DNA sequences within the sample encode an identical CDR3. The chain carries TRBV30 and TRBJ1-1; D gene ambiguous. The V and J ends lost 0 bases and 4 bases respectively, with 9 bases between them. The CDR3 extends over 13 amino acids. Looked up from germline, CDR1 is GTSNPN and CDR2 is SVGIG (reference sequence). The CDR3 coding sequence is TGTGCCTGGAGTGTACTTCGGGGCACTGAAGCTTTCTTT. It translates to CAWSVLRGTEAFF.

This sequence joins TRBV11-2 and TRBJ2-1; D gene ambiguous. Germline V lookup: CDR1 SGHAT, CDR2 FQNNGV. The ends were cut back, 0 bases at V and 3 bases at J, with 6 bases in the middle. CDR3 length equals 14 residues. Written as DNA, the CDR3 is TGTGCCAGCAGCTTAGATAACTACTACAATGAGCAGTTCTTC. Amino acids: CASSLDNYYNEQFF.

This chain joins TRBV20-1 and TRBJ2-5; D is possibly TRBD2 (5 bases). The V gene lost 7 bases and the J gene lost 3 bases, with 9 bases spanning the gap. Germline V gene lookup returns CDR1 DFQATT and CDR2 SNEGSKA (reference sequence). CDR3 length: 11 amino acids. CDR3 sequence reads: CSVWREETQYF. As DNA, the CDR3 is TGCAGTGTCTGGCGGGAAGAGACCCAGTACTTC.

The chain links TRBV7-2 to TRBJ1-5; D is ambiguous. The CDR3 has 17 amino acids. V was cut by 5 bases and J by 3 bases, with 20 bases left in between. Germline V gene sequence: CDR1 SGHTA, CDR2 FQGNSA. CDR3 protein: CASSPGIMGSPNQPQHF. The CDR3 coding sequence is TGTGCCAGCAGCCCCGGTATCATGGGGTCGCCCAATCAGCCCCAGCATTTT.

V is TRBV29-1 and J is TRBJ1-1; D might be TRBD1 (5 bases). The length of the CDR3 is 14 residues. The V end was cut by 5 bases, the J end by 5 bases, with 18 bases between. Germline loops: CDR1 SQVTM, CDR2 ANQGSEA. CDR3: CSVWGTRGNTEAFF. In DNA, the CDR3 is TGCAGCGTTTGGGGGACCCGGGGGAATACTGAAGCTTTCTTT.

The V and J genes are TRBV29-1 and TRBJ2-4, with 11 bases aligning to TRBD1. CDR3 length equals 11 residues. With 6 bases clipped from V and 13 bases from J, the junction kept 5 bases outside the gene matches. The germline V gene has CDR1 SQVTM and CDR2 ANQGSEA. The DNA of the CDR3 is TGCAGCGTGGGACAGGGGGGCTTACAGTACTTC. Encoded protein: CSVGQGGLQYF.

This clone was seen a handful of times. The chain recombines TRBV28 with TRBJ2-3; 9 bases agree with TRBD2. This CDR3 contains 16 residues. V lost 3 bases to trimming and J lost 2 bases; unmatched junction nucleotides: 6. Germline V lookup: CDR1 MDHEN, CDR2 SYDVKM. CDR3 amino acids: CASSFKLAGNTDTQYF. In nucleotides, the CDR3 is TGTGCCAGCAGTTTCAAGCTAGCGGGGAACACAGATACGCAGTATTTT.

The table lists this clone with a few counts. This rearrangement joins TRBV10-3 to TRBJ1-1; D unresolved. CDR1 ENHRY and CDR2 SYGVKD come from the germline V gene. This CDR3 contains 13 residues. V lost 6 bases to trimming and J lost 4 bases, with 12 bases between them. CDR3 in DNA: TGTGCCATCAGCTCCGGAGGGAGCACTGAAGCTTTCTTT. Translation: CAISSGGSTEAFF.